These 17 T cell receptor beta chains share one sample of origin, sequenced in a study of cytomegalovirus exposure and HLA in healthy donors. 13 Jbeta primers and 60 Vbeta primers were used for the PCR. The repertoire was sequenced with immunoSEQ multiplex PCR; TCRdb's copy has only in-frame clones and lacks some. Of 80,000 to 100,000 clones listed, around 70% are singletons. Specimen: PBMCs. The origin of the receptors is a female donor in good health and CMV-seronegative.

The chain has TRBV5-1 and TRBJ1-2; D is perhaps TRBD1 (6 bases). V dropped 0 bases and J dropped 2 bases, with 11 bases sitting between them. There are 15 residues in the CDR3. CDR1 is SGHRS, CDR2 YFSETQ, per germline. DNA of the CDR3: TGCGCCAGCAGCTTGGAAGGGGGGGCCAACTATGGCTACACCTTC. Translated, it gives CASSLEGGANYGYTF.

The chain is built from TRBV4-2 and TRBJ2-1; perhaps TRBD2 as D (5 bases). Germline V CDR1 and CDR2: LGHNA, YNFKEQ. V was trimmed by 4 bases and J by 0 bases, leaving 13 bases between them. The length of the CDR3 is 16 residues. This CDR3 reads CASSLNVGSSYNEQFF. For the CDR3, the DNA is TGTGCCAGCAGCCTAAATGTGGGGAGCTCCTACAATGAGCAGTTCTTC.

The sample holds a few counts of this clone. Here the CDR3 reads CASSPMGGGVQETQYF. The CDR3 DNA is TGTGCCAGCAGCCCCATGGGGGGGGGAGTACAAGAGACCCAGTACTTC. This chain uses TRBV9 with TRBJ2-5, with TRBD2 identical over 7 bases. The CDR3 loop spans 16 amino acids. Germline CDR1 and CDR2: SGDLS and YYNGEE. V was clipped by 4 bases and J by 2 bases; unmatched bases: 11.

The chain links TRBV7-9 to TRBJ1-5; perhaps TRBD1 as D (5 bases). In germline, CDR1 is SEHNR, CDR2 FQNEAQ (reference sequence). The CDR3 contains 15 residues. The germline V and J ends were trimmed by 3 bases and 5 bases, with 14 bases remaining between them. CDR3 amino acids: CASSFEGAGDQPQHF. The CDR3 DNA sequence: TGTGCCAGCAGCTTCGAAGGGGCAGGTGATCAGCCCCAGCATTTT. Variable domain in full (rest from reference TRBV7-9 and TRBJ1-5): DTGVSQNPRHKITKRGQNVTFRCDPISEHNRLYWYRQTLGQGPEFLTYFQNEAQLEKSRLLSDRFSAERPKGSFSTLEIQRTEQGDSAMYLCASSFEGAGDQPQHFGDGTRLSIL.

This chain connects TRBV9 to TRBJ2-2, with a weak D call TRBD2 (5 bases). Trimming left V 0 bases short and J 0 bases short, with 9 bases between. The CDR3 has 16 amino acids. Germline loops: CDR1 SGDLS, CDR2 YYNGEE. This chain's CDR3 is CASSVGLASNTGELFF. The CDR3 bases are TGTGCCAGCAGCGTAGGCCTAGCATCGAACACCGGGGAGCTGTTTTTT.

V usage is TRBV25-1 and J usage is TRBJ1-1; D might be TRBD1 (6 bases). This CDR3 contains 15 residues. Germline V CDR1 and CDR2: MGHDK, SYGVNS. V was clipped by 2 bases and J by 4 bases, with 14 bases between them. CDR3 coding DNA: TGTGCCAGCAGTGAAAGTGCAGGGGAGACCACTGAAGCTTTCTTT. Its translation: CASSESAGETTEAFF.

This clone came up a few times. The V call is TRBV11-2, the J call TRBJ1-4; 7 nucleotides agree with TRBD1. Germline CDR1 and CDR2: SGHAT and FQNNGV. V lost 1 base and J lost 3; bases outside the gene matches: 5. This CDR3 is 16 amino acids long. The CDR3 sequence is CASSLGLTGANEKLFF. The DNA of the CDR3 is TGTGCCAGCAGCTTAGGCCTCACAGGGGCTAATGAAAAACTGTTTTTT.

The rearrangement links TRBV21-1 to TRBJ2-2; TRBD1 was called by the table and not checked on the DNA. TRBV21-1 is flagged as a pseudogene. This CDR3 spans 18 amino acids. CDR3: CASSCPGDRRSNTGELFF. CDR3 nucleotide sequence: TGTGCCAGCAGCTGTCCAGGGGACCGAAGGTCTAACACCGGGGAGCTGTTTTTT.

This clone showed up many times. The chain combines TRBV11-3 with TRBJ1-1; D unresolved. Trimming left V 1 base short and J 4 bases short, with 10 bases between. The germline CDR1 and CDR2 sequences are SGHNT and YENEEA. The CDR3 runs to 14 residues. For the CDR3, the DNA is TGTGCCAGCAGCTTAGGTCCAGAGCGCACTGAAGCTTTCTTT. This codes for CASSLGPERTEAFF.

This clone was detected only once. V is TRBV28 and J is TRBJ2-5; possible D gene TRBD1, 6 bases. Trimming pared 5 bases from V and 5 bases from J, leaving 18 bases between. This CDR3 has 15 amino acids. Germline V lookup: CDR1 MDHEN, CDR2 SYDVKM. The CDR3, as DNA: TGTGCCAGCAGTCCATACAGGGAAGCGATGGAGACCCAGTACTTC. It specifies CASSPYREAMETQYF.

The genes are TRBV30 and TRBJ2-7, with 8 positions matching TRBD1. This CDR3 contains 14 residues. V gave up 0 bases and J gave up 5 bases; unmatched junction bases: 6. In germline, CDR1 is GTSNPN, CDR2 SVGIG (reference sequence). The CDR3: CAWSVLGQGDEQYF. The CDR3 region has the DNA TGTGCCTGGAGTGTACTCGGACAGGGTGACGAGCAGTACTTC.

V is TRBV7-9 and J is TRBJ2-1, with TRBD2 matching over 9 bases. The CDR3 has 15 amino acids. After removal of 5 bases from V and 9 bases from J, the junction contained 11 bases not matched to a gene. Germline-derived CDR1 and CDR2 are SEHNR and FQNEAQ (reference sequence). The CDR3 bases are TGTGCCAGCAGCAACCCGGGACTAGCCGGTCGTGAGCAGTTCTTC. Its protein product is CASSNPGLAGREQFF. Supplemented by reference TRBV7-9 and TRBJ2-1, the full variable domain reads DTGVSQNPRHKITKRGQNVTFRCDPISEHNRLYWYRQTLGQGPEFLTYFQNEAQLEKSRLLSDRFSAERPKGSFSTLEIQRTEQGDSAMYLCASSNPGLAGREQFFGPGTRLTVL.

CDR3 nucleotide sequence: TGTGCCAGCAGTCAACGCATAGGTGCGGGAGGGGATACGCAGTATTTT. This encodes CASSQRIGAGGDTQYF. The rearrangement links TRBV6-6 to TRBJ2-3, with 9 bases aligning to TRBD2. V dropped 5 bases and J dropped 6; count of bases not matched to a gene: 12. Germline V CDR1 and CDR2: MNHNY, SVGAGI (reference sequence). There are 16 residues in the CDR3.

CDR3 amino acids: CASSLRDSSYGYTF. The DNA for the CDR3 is TGTGCCAGCAGTTTAAGGGACAGCTCCTATGGCTACACCTTC. The chain links TRBV28 to TRBJ1-2, with TRBD1 matching over 7 bases. Germline assignment: CDR1 MDHEN and CDR2 SYDVKM. With 2 bases clipped from V and 4 bases from J, the junction kept 4 bases outside the gene matches. The CDR3 has 14 amino acids.

V gene TRBV11-2 combines with J gene TRBJ2-1, with unresolved D. Germline CDR1 SGHAT, CDR2 FQNNGV. The CDR3 is 14 residues long. The germline V and J ends were trimmed by 0 bases and 3 bases, with 6 bases remaining between them. DNA for the CDR3: TGTGCCAGCAGCTTAGATCCCGGCTACAATGAGCAGTTCTTC. It is translated as CASSLDPGYNEQFF.

V usage is TRBV5-4 and J usage is TRBJ1-1, with a possible D match to TRBD1 (5 bases). V dropped 0 bases and J dropped 5 bases, with 11 bases sitting between them. Per the germline V gene, CDR1 is SGHNT and CDR2 is YYREEE (reference sequence). This CDR3 is built from 14 residues. The CDR3 loop reads CASSLAAGRTEAFF. CDR3 DNA: TGTGCCAGCAGCTTGGCCGCAGGGCGGACTGAAGCTTTCTTT.

The chain employs TRBV7-2 and TRBJ2-5; 9 bases are shared with TRBD2. Germline CDR1 and CDR2: SGHTA and FQGNSA. The CDR3 has 16 amino acids. V was clipped by 1 base and J by 2 bases; unmatched bases: 5. Written as DNA, the CDR3 is TGTGCCAGCAGCTTAGGGTCAGCGGGGGGACAAGAGACCCAGTACTTC. Protein product: CASSLGSAGGQETQYF.